Listed here are 8 T cell receptor beta chains from one sample, sequenced in a study of cytomegalovirus exposure and HLA in healthy donors. PCR involved 60 Vbeta and 13 Jbeta primers. The table came from immunoSEQ multiplex PCR; TCRdb's copy has only in-frame clones and leaves some out. The sample carries around 150,000 clones, roughly 76% recorded once. The sequenced material came from PBMCs. The receptors shown here come from a woman aged 45 to 65 in good health and CMV-seronegative.

This chain links TRBV7-9 with TRBJ2-4; 9 bases match TRBD2. The CDR3 totals 15 residues. CDR1 is SEHNR and CDR2 is FQNEAQ in the germline V gene (reference sequence). Trimming at V came to 1 base and at J to 5 bases, leaving 3 bases not matched to a gene. CDR3 nucleotides: TGTGCCAGCAGCTTAGGAAGGACTAGCGAAAACATTCAGTACTTC. Translated, it gives CASSLGRTSENIQYF.

The chain couples TRBV19 to TRBJ2-7; 12 bases line up with TRBD2. Germline V gene sequence: CDR1 LNHDA, CDR2 SQIVND (reference sequence). The CDR3 is made up of 15 amino acids. V shed 6 bases and J 12 bases; nucleotides not matched to a gene: 15. CDR3 sequence reads: CASSPTSGGFYGLYF. The CDR3 DNA is TGTGCCAGTAGCCCGACTAGCGGGGGTTTCTACGGATTGTACTTC.

This rearrangement joins TRBV14 to TRBJ2-7, with D perhaps matching TRBD1 (6 bases). V was cut by 1 base and J by 3 bases, with 13 bases left in between. This CDR3 region has 15 residues. Germline CDR1 and CDR2: SGHDN and FVKESK. The CDR3 loop reads CASSQVTGPLYEQYF. CDR3 in DNA: TGTGCCAGCAGCCAAGTTACAGGGCCCCTCTACGAGCAGTACTTC.

The gene calls are TRBV28 and TRBJ2-7; the D gene is possibly TRBD2 (6 bases). Trimming pared 3 bases from V and 0 bases from J, leaving 21 bases between. The CDR3 consists of 18 residues. Germline V gene sequence: CDR1 MDHEN, CDR2 SYDVKM. In DNA, the CDR3 is TGTGCCAGCAGTTTGCCCGGAAAGTTTTACGGGAGCTCCTACGAGCAGTACTTC. Translated, it gives CASSLPGKFYGSSYEQYF.

The DNA of the CDR3 is TGTGCCAGCGATGGACAGGGGGTCGGGGAGCTGTTTTTT. This encodes CASDGQGVGELFF. The chain joins TRBV2 to TRBJ2-2; 10 bases are shared with TRBD1. Per the germline V gene, CDR1 is SNHLY and CDR2 is FYNNEI. The junction had 4 bases not matched to a gene; V was cut back by 8 bases and J by 7 bases. The CDR3 contains 13 residues.

This clone was detected once. This chain joins TRBV7-2 and TRBJ1-1; D is unresolved. This CDR3 is built from 12 residues. Germline CDR1 SGHTA, CDR2 FQGNSA. V gave up 3 bases and J gave up 0 bases, with 2 bases separating them. The CDR3: CASSFMNTEAFF. The CDR3, as DNA: TGTGCCAGCAGCTTCATGAACACTGAAGCTTTCTTT.

This clone came up once. The chain recombines TRBV2 with TRBJ1-4; weak D call: TRBD1 (6 bases). The CDR3 extends over 15 amino acids. The germline V and J ends were trimmed by 7 bases and 2 bases, with 14 bases remaining between them. Germline V gene data show CDR1 as SNHLY and CDR2 as FYNNEI. The CDR3 DNA is TGTGCCAGCACCCCCAGGGGTGGGACTAATGAAAAACTGTTTTTT. Its protein product is CASTPRGGTNEKLFF.

This chain links TRBV19 with TRBJ1-2; maybe TRBD1 (5 bases). The germline V gene encodes CDR1 LNHDA and CDR2 SQIVND (reference sequence). V was trimmed by 3 bases and J by 4 bases, leaving 9 bases between them. The CDR3 has 13 amino acids. DNA of the CDR3: TGTGCCAGTAGTATTGGCAGGGCCTATGGCTACACCTTC. Its protein is CASSIGRAYGYTF.